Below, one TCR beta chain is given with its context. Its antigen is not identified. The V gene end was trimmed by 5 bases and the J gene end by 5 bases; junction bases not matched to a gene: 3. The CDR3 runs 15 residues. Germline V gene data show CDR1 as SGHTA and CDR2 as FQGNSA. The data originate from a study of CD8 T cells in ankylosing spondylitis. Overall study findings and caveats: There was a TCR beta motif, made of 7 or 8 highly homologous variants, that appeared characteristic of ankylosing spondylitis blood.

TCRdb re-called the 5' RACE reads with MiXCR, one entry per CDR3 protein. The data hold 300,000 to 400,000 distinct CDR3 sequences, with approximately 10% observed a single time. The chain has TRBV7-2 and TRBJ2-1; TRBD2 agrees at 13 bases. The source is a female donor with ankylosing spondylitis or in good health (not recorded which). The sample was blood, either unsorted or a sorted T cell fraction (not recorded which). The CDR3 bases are TGTGCCAGCAGCGGAGGACTAGCGGGAGACAATGAGCAGTTCTTC. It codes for CASSGGLAGDNEQFF.